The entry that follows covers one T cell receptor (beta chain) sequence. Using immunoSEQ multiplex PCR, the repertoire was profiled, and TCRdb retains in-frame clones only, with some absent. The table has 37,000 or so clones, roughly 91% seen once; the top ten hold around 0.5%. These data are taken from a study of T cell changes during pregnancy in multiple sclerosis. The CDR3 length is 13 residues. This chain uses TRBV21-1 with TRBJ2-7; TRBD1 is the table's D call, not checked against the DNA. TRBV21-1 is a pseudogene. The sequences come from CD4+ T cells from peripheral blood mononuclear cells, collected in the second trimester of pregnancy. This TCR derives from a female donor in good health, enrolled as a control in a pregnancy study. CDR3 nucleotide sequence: TGTGCCAGCAGCAGTCAGGGATCCCTCGAGCAGTACTTC. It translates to CASSSQGSLEQYF.